The rows below give T cell receptor beta chains drawn from one sample of a study of blood T cell repertoires in COVID-19. Only in-frame clones appear in the TCRdb table, and some are missing; sequencing was by immunoSEQ multiplex PCR. The table lists roughly 170,000 clones, about 88% of them singletons. Sequencing was done on a sample of peripheral blood. The source of these receptors is a woman between 50 and 59 years old with COVID-19, enrolled during active disease. The CDR3 runs from the conserved cysteine through the conserved F or W. The D gene is left open where the match is weak. Size is stated for part of the rows, as once, few or many counts, or as a class when the clone is expanded.

j_call d_call clone_size v_call cdr3_aa cdr3_nt
TRBJ2-2 - - TRBV7-9 CASSLVSIGELFF TGTGCCAGCAGCTTAGTGTCCATCGGGGAGCTGTTTTTT
TRBJ2-1 - - TRBV6-2/TRBV6-3 CASSKPRGGHNEQFF TGTGCCAGCAGTAAACCGAGGGGAGGCCACAATGAGCAGTTCTTC
TRBJ2-6 - - TRBV7-3 CASRESGANVLTF TGTGCCAGCAGGGAGAGTGGGGCCAACGTCCTGACTTTC
TRBJ2-5 - - TRBV4-2 CASSQDLRSQVQETQYF TGTGCCAGCAGCCAAGACTTGCGGTCTCAAGTACAAGAGACCCAGTACTTC
TRBJ1-5 TRBD1 - TRBV7-2 CASSSGDRAGNQPQHF TGTGCCAGCAGCTCCGGGGACAGGGCTGGTAATCAGCCCCAGCATTTT
TRBJ1-4 - - TRBV28 CASSLEGATNEKLFF TGTGCCAGCAGTTTAGAGGGTGCAACTAATGAAAAACTGTTTTTT
TRBJ2-4 TRBD2 - TRBV27 CASSSGAQNIQYF TGTGCCAGCTCTAGCGGGGCCCAAAACATTCAGTACTTC
TRBJ1-3 - once TRBV2 CASSFTSGAGNTIYF TGTGCCAGCAGTTTCACCTCAGGGGCTGGAAACACCATATATTTT
TRBJ2-5 TRBD2 - TRBV2 CASRKTSGGAETQYF TGTGCCAGCAGGAAGACTAGCGGGGGGGCAGAGACCCAGTACTTC
TRBJ1-6 TRBD1 - TRBV28 CASSPGTGKNSPLHF TGTGCCAGCAGTCCTGGGACAGGGAAGAATTCACCCCTCCACTTT
TRBJ1-1 TRBD1 - TRBV5-1 CASSLAGGWNTEAFF TGCGCCAGCAGCTTGGCAGGGGGATGGAACACTGAAGCTTTCTTT
TRBJ1-3 - many TRBV28 CASRRHRDGNTIYF TGTGCCAGCAGACGTCACAGGGATGGAAACACCATATATTTT
TRBJ2-1 - - TRBV7-3 CASSYQGSSYNEQFF TGTGCCAGCAGCTACCAGGGGAGCTCCTACAATGAGCAGTTCTTC
TRBJ2-7 - - TRBV30 CAWSGQSNREQYF TGTGCCTGGAGCGGACAGTCCAACAGGGAGCAGTACTTC
TRBJ2-7 TRBD2 - TRBV4-1 CASSSRGKLTYEQYF TGCGCCAGCAGCTCGCGGGGGAAACTCACCTACGAGCAGTACTTC
TRBJ1-1 - - TRBV3-1/TRBV3-2 CASSPQGINTEAFF TGTGCCAGCAGCCCGCAGGGTATTAACACTGAAGCTTTCTTT
TRBJ2-1 TRBD2 - TRBV2 CASSRDSGGFYNEQFF TGTGCCAGCAGTCGGGATAGCGGGGGGTTCTACAATGAGCAGTTCTTC
TRBJ2-7 - - TRBV2 CASSDRDTSYEQYF TGTGCCAGCAGTGATCGGGACACCTCCTACGAGCAGTACTTC
TRBJ1-5 - - TRBV7-2 CASSPGQPNQPQHF TGTGCCAGCAGCCCAGGACAGCCCAATCAGCCCCAGCATTTT
TRBJ1-3 - - TRBV7-9 CASSLETRSGNTIYF TGTGCCAGCAGCTTAGAGACACGCTCTGGAAACACCATATATTTT
TRBJ2-1 TRBD2 - TRBV3-1/TRBV3-2 CASSPYLSGGYNEQFF TGTGCCAGCAGCCCCTACCTTAGCGGGGGATACAATGAGCAGTTCTTC
TRBJ2-3 TRBD1 - TRBV7-3 CASRPTGGDTQYF TGTGCCAGCAGACCCACAGGGGGAGATACGCAGTATTTT
TRBJ1-2 - few TRBV6-1 CASSEQQYMNYGYTF TGTGCCAGCAGTGAACAACAGTATATGAACTATGGCTACACCTTC
TRBJ1-1 - few TRBV7-9 CASSNQGRTEAFF TGTGCCAGCAGCAATCAGGGAAGGACTGAAGCTTTCTTT
TRBJ2-1 TRBD2 - TRBV7-2 CASSFGTSYNEQFF TGTGCCAGCAGCTTTGGGACTAGTTACAATGAGCAGTTCTTC
TRBJ2-3 TRBD2 - TRBV9 CASTRRGRGPVADTQYF TGTGCCAGCACCCGACGGGGGAGGGGCCCTGTCGCAGATACGCAGTATTTT
TRBJ1-3 - - TRBV11-3 CASSFGQTTGNTIYF TGTGCCAGCAGCTTTGGGCAGACTACTGGAAACACCATATATTTT
TRBJ1-2 - - TRBV12-5 CASGLVPGNRVLDYGYTF TGTGCTAGTGGTTTGGTACCTGGGAACAGGGTCTTAGACTATGGCTACACCTTC
TRBJ2-1 - once TRBV12-3/TRBV12-4 CASSAGQYNEQFF TGTGCCAGCAGTGCGGGACAGTACAATGAGCAGTTCTTC
TRBJ2-7 - few TRBV5-4 CASSPSAGQSYEQYF TGTGCCAGCAGCCCATCCGCGGGACAGTCGTACGAGCAGTACTTC
TRBJ2-7 - - TRBV29-1 CSVVLGVSSYEQYF TGCAGCGTAGTGTTAGGGGTTTCCTCCTACGAGCAGTACTTC
TRBJ2-3 - - TRBV2 CASSAVQGSDTQYF TGTGCCAGCAGTGCAGTACAGGGATCCGATACGCAGTATTTT
TRBJ2-7 - - TRBV7-9 CASSLVGTTYEQYF TGTGCCAGCAGCTTAGTCGGGACAACCTACGAGCAGTACTTC
TRBJ1-6 - - TRBV19 CASSRRLSPLHF TGTGCCAGTAGCCGGAGGCTTTCACCCCTCCACTTT
TRBJ2-1 TRBD2 - TRBV14 CASSGLAGGVGEQFF TGTGCCAGCAGCGGACTAGCGGGGGGAGTCGGTGAGCAGTTCTTC
TRBJ2-5 - - TRBV25-1 CASSEPNRGGETQYF TGTGCCAGCAGTGAACCCAACAGGGGGGGGGAGACCCAGTACTTC
TRBJ2-1 TRBD1 - TRBV6-5 CASRNTGQGLDEQFF TGTGCCAGCAGGAATACGGGACAGGGGTTGGATGAGCAGTTCTTC
TRBJ2-5 TRBD2 once TRBV5-3 CARSLPNGTSGGGFQETQYF TGTGCCAGAAGCTTGCCGAACGGGACTAGCGGGGGGGGCTTCCAAGAGACCCAGTACTTC
TRBJ2-4 TRBD1 - TRBV7-2 CASSSPYGQALNIQYF TGTGCCAGCAGCTCCCCCTACGGACAGGCATTAAACATTCAGTACTTC
TRBJ2-1 TRBD2 - TRBV7-2 CASSLPTSGGHNEQFF TGTGCCAGCAGCTTACCGACTAGCGGGGGGCACAATGAGCAGTTCTTC
TRBJ2-5 - - TRBV6-5 CASSYQDWYGVETQYF TGTGCCAGCAGTTATCAGGACTGGTATGGGGTAGAGACCCAGTACTTC
TRBJ2-1 TRBD2 - TRBV6-2/TRBV6-3 CASSYSGAGGPSEQFF TGTGCCAGCAGTTACTCTGGAGCGGGGGGGCCAAGTGAGCAGTTCTTC
TRBJ1-2 TRBD1 - TRBV6-5 CASTRQGGGYTF TGTGCCAGCACCAGACAGGGGGGCGGCTACACCTTC
TRBJ2-1 TRBD1 - TRBV19 CASSQDRGRFNEQFF TGTGCCAGTAGTCAAGACAGGGGGCGGTTCAATGAGCAGTTCTTC
TRBJ2-7 TRBD1 - TRBV2 CASGTGAYEQYF TGTGCCAGCGGGACAGGGGCCTACGAGCAGTACTTC
TRBJ2-7 - once TRBV7-9 CASSGSGGFSSYEQYF TGTGCCAGCAGCGGCAGTGGGGGGTTCAGCTCCTACGAGCAGTACTTC
TRBJ1-5 TRBD1 - TRBV6-5 CASRQGASNQPQHF TGTGCCAGCAGACAGGGGGCAAGCAATCAGCCCCAGCATTTT
TRBJ2-7 - - TRBV27 CASSLSASGWNYEQYF TGTGCCAGCAGTTTATCGGCCAGCGGGTGGAACTACGAGCAGTACTTC